The source of this T cell receptor beta chain is a study of CD8 T cells in ankylosing spondylitis. Quantitative 5'-RACE was performed with molecular barcodes, and it yielded the TCR beta libraries. MiXCR was run by TCRdb on the 5' RACE reads, yielding one entry per CDR3 protein. Among 350,000 or so distinct CDR3 sequences listed, around a tenth were seen once. Broader study findings: Earlier reports found some motif variants in synovial fluid and blood in reactive arthritis.

Germline CDR1 is DFQATT and CDR2 is SNEGSKA (reference sequence). V gave up 8 bases and J gave up 3 bases; unmatched junction bases: 4. The CDR3 covers 12 residues. At least ten counts were recorded for this clonotype. The antigen is unknown. The clonotype originates from a female donor with ankylosing spondylitis or in good health (not recorded which). The sample taken for sequencing was blood, either unsorted or a sorted T cell fraction (not recorded which). The chain has TRBV20-1 and TRBJ1-2; TRBD1 agrees at 9 bases. The chain's CDR3 is CSIRQGDYGYTF. As DNA, the CDR3 is TGCAGTATACGACAGGGGGACTATGGCTACACCTTC.